The clone carrying this T cell receptor (beta chain) was picked up many times. What it binds is not known. The data derive from a study of Graves' ophthalmopathy and Graves' hyperthyroidism. Study-level findings and limits: An approximately 84% specificity and approximately 88% sensitivity were achieved by a 13-signature model that separated ophthalmopathy from stable hyperthyroidism. Blood also held most thyroid clonotypes expanded above 0.001 frequency.

Clinical symptoms, serum thyroxine, TRAb, thyroid ultrasound and orbital computed tomography were relied on for diagnosis. CDR1 is LNHDA and CDR2 is SQIVND in the germline V gene (reference sequence). The ends were cut back, 7 bases at V and 4 bases at J, with 16 bases in the middle. The CDR3 runs to 14 residues. RNA transcripts provided the template for amplifying TCR beta CDR3 regions. The library came from an HTBI-primed first-round RT-PCR and a second-round multiplex PCR. Via MiXCR, TCRdb re-called the multiplex PCR reads, giving one row per CDR3 protein. This table has a few hundred thousand distinct CDR3 sequences, about two fifths appearing once.

The receptor was derived from an adult man with Graves' hyperthyroidism. The sequencing input was peripheral blood or thyroid tissue (not recorded which). The chain recombines TRBV19 with TRBJ2-5, with D tentatively TRBD1 or TRBD2 (5 bases each). The CDR3 spells CASTRDGTGETQYF. The DNA for the CDR3 is TGTGCCAGTACCAGGGACGGGACCGGAGAGACCCAGTACTTC.